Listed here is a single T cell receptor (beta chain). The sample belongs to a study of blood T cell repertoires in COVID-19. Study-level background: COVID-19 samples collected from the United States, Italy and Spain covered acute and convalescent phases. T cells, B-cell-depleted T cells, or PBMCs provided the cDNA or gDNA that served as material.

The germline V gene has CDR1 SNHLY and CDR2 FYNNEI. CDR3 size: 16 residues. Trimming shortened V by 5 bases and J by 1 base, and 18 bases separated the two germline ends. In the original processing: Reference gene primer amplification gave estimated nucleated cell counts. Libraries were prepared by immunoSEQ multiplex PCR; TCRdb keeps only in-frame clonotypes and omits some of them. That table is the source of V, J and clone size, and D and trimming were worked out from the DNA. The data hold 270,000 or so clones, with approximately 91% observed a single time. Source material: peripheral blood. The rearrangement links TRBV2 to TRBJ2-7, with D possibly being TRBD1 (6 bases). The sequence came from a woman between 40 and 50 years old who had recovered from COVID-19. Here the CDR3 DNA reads TGTGCCAGCAGTCCGGGACACCCAGCCGGATCCTACGAGCAGTACTTC. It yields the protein CASSPGHPAGSYEQYF.